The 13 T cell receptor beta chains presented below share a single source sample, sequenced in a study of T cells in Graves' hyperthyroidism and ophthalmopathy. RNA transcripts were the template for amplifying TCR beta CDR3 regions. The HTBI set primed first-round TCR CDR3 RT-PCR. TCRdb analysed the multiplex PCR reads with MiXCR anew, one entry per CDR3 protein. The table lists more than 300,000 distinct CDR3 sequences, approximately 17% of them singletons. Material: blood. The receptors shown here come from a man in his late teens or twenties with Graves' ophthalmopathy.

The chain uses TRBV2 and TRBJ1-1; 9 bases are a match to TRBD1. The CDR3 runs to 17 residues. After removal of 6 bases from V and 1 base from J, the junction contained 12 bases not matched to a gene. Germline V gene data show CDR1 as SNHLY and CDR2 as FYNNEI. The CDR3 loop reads CASSAHRDRVKNTEAFF. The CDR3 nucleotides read TGTGCCAGCAGCGCCCACCGGGACAGGGTTAAGAACACTGAAGCTTTCTTT.

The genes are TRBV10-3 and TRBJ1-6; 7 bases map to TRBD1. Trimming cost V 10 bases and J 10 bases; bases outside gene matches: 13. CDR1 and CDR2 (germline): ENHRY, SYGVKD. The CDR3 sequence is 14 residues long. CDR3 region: CASSIRQGGSPLHF. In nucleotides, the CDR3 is TGTGCCAGCTCCATTAGACAGGGTGGGTCACCCCTCCACTTT.

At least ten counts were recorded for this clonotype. CDR3 residues: CASTPRGRFYGYTF. The CDR3 DNA is TGTGCCAGCACTCCACGTGGCCGCTTCTATGGCTACACCTTC. The chain combines TRBV2 with TRBJ1-2; D is undetermined. This CDR3 has 14 residues. Trimming stripped 7 bases from V and 4 bases from J, with 16 bases between. Germline V gene sequence: CDR1 SNHLY, CDR2 FYNNEI.

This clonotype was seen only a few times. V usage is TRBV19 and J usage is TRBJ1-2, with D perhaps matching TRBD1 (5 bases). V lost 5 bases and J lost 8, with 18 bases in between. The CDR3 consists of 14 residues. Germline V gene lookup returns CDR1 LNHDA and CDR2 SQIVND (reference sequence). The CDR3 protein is CASSPESSRDGYTF. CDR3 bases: TGTGCCAGTAGTCCAGAAAGCTCAAGGGACGGCTACACCTTC.

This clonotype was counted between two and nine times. The CDR3 coding sequence is TGTGCCAGCAGCTATAGGGGTTTAGGCACTGAAGCTTTCTTT. Amino acids: CASSYRGLGTEAFF. This chain uses TRBV7-2 with TRBJ1-1; D may be TRBD1 (5 bases). The length of the CDR3 is 14 residues. V was shortened by 4 bases and J by 4 bases, with 13 bases between the two germline ends. Germline CDR1 reads SGHTA; CDR2 reads FQGNSA. Combining the CDR3 with reference TRBV7-2 and TRBJ1-1 gives the whole variable domain GAGVSQSPSNKVTEKGKDVELRCDPISGHTALYWYRQSLGQGLEFLIYFQGNSAPDKSGLPSDRFSAERTGGSVSTLTIQRTQQEDSAVYLCASSYRGLGTEAFFGQGTRLTVV.

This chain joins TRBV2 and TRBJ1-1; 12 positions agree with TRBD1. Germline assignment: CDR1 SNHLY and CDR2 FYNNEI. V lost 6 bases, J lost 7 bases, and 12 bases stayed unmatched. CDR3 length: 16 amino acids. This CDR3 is CASSAHRDRGPVEAFF. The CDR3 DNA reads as TGTGCCAGCAGCGCCCACCGGGACAGGGGGCCTGTTGAAGCTTTCTTT.

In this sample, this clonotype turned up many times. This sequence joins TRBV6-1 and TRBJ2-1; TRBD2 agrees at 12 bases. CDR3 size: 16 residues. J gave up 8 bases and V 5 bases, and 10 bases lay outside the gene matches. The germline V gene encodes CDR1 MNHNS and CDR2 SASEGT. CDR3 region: CASSNRASGGGHEQFF. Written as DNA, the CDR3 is TGTGCCAGCAGTAACCGGGCTAGCGGGGGGGGCCATGAGCAGTTCTTC.

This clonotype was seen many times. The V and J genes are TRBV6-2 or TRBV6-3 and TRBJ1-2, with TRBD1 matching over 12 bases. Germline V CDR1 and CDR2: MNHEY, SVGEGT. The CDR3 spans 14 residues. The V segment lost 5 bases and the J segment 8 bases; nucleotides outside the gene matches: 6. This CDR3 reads CASSRDRGRRGYTF. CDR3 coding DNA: TGTGCCAGCAGTCGGGACAGGGGGCGCAGGGGCTACACCTTC.

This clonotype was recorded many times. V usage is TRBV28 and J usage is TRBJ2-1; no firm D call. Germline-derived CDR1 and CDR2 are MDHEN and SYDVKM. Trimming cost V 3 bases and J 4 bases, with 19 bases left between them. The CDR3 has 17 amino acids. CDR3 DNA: TGTGCCAGCAGTTTTGCCTGGACGAATATTAGGTACAATGAGCAGTTCTTC. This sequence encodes CASSFAWTNIRYNEQFF.

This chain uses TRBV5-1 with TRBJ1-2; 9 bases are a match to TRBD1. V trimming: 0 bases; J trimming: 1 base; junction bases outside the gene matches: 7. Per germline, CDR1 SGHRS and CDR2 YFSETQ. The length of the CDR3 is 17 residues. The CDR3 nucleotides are TGCGCCAGCAGCTTGGCTACACGGACAGGGGTTAACTATGGCTACACCTTC. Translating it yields CASSLATRTGVNYGYTF.

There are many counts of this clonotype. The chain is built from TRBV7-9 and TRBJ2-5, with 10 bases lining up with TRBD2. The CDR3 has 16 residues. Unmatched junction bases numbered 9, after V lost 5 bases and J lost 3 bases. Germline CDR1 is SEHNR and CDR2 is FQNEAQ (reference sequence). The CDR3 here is CASSHRLAGTKETQYF. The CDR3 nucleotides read TGTGCCAGCAGCCACAGACTAGCGGGTACGAAAGAGACCCAGTACTTC.

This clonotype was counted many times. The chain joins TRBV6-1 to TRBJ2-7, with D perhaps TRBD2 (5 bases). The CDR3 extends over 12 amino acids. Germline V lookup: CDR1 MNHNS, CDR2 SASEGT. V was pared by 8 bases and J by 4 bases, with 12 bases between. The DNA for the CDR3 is TGTGCCAGCGGCCCCGGGGTATACGAGCAGTACTTC. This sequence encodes CASGPGVYEQYF.

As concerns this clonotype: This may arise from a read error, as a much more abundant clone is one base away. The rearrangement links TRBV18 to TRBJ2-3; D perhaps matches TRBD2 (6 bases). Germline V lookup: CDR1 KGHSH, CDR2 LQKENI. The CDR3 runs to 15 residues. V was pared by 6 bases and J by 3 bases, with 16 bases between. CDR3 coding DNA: TGTGCCAGCTCGCTTGGGGGGATGGGAACAGATACGCAGTATTTT. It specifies CASSLGGMGTDTQYF. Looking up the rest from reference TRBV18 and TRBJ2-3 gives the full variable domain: NAGVMQNPRHLVRRRGQEARLRCSPMKGHSHVYWYRQLPEEGLKFMVYLQKENIIDESGMPKERFSAEFPKEGPSILRIQQVVRGDSAAYFCASSLGGMGTDTQYFGPGTRLTVL.